The following is a TCR beta chain sequence with its context. The CDR3 loop spans 14 amino acids. Germline CDR1 reads LNHDA; CDR2 reads SQIVND (reference sequence). V lost 5 bases to trimming and J lost 1 base, with 11 bases between them. The entry originates in a study of T cell changes during pregnancy in multiple sclerosis. Sequencing used immunoSEQ multiplex PCR; TCRdb keeps in-frame clones, though not all of them. The repertoire holds 40,000 or so clones, with around 90% as singletons. This clonotype was sampled from a female donor in good health, enrolled as a control in a pregnancy study. The rearrangement links TRBV19 to TRBJ1-1, with no clear D. Specimen: CD4+ T cells from peripheral blood mononuclear cells, collected after pregnancy. This chain's CDR3 is CASSAIRGNTEAFF. CDR3 sequence (DNA): TGTGCCAGTAGTGCCATACGGGGGAACACTGAAGCTTTCTTT.